This TCR beta chain was observed in a study of cytomegalovirus exposure and HLA in healthy donors. Findings of the study overall: Sequencing likely generated an artifact that appeared as a cluster of highly shared sequence variants. Analysis was performed later, and it showed HLA-associated TCR beta chains to be more clonally expanded than equally common others.

Regarding this clone: Its specificity is not known.

Primers: 60 Vbeta forward and 13 Jbeta reverse. Assay: immunoSEQ multiplex PCR; the TCRdb copy retains only in-frame clones and omits some. The sample lists about 120,000 clones; about three quarters were seen once. This CDR3 spans 13 amino acids. In germline, CDR1 is MNHEY, CDR2 SVGAGI. V lost 9 bases, J lost 2 bases, and 13 bases lay in between. Sequenced sample: PBMCs. The chain is built from TRBV6-5 and TRBJ1-2; a possible D gene is TRBD1 (5 bases). The clonotype was recovered from a woman in her 30s in good health and CMV-seropositive. The CDR3, as DNA: TGTGCCAGTCGGGACTTCTCAAACTATGGCTACACCTTC. It yields the protein CASRDFSNYGYTF.